Each of the 21 T cell receptor beta chains below was sequenced from the same sample in a study of quantifying T cell responses using KT2 cells. Overall study: Reverse transcription used primers in the TCR alpha and beta constant regions.

A single-stranded UMI oligo with SP2 sequence was ligated to cDNA 3' ends. The first PCR ran roughly 4 cycles with an equimolar RC1.1 and RC1.2 beta primer mix. Each CDR3 protein is one row after TCRdb ran MiXCR on the UMI-ligation and nested PCR reads. The repertoire holds about 50,000 distinct CDR3 sequences, with about 9.9% as singletons. The sequenced material came from PBMCs spiked with cells of the T cell clone KT2. These receptors were taken from a human donor.

This clonotype was recorded many times. The rearrangement joins TRBV20-1 to TRBJ2-7, with 8 bases that match TRBD1. CDR1 and CDR2 (germline): DFQATT, SNEGSKA (reference sequence). CDR3 length: 19 residues. Trimming took 3 bases from V and 0 from J; bases not matched to a gene: 19. CDR3 loop: CSASPGETGVEFFSYEQYF. CDR3 coding DNA: TGCAGTGCTAGCCCCGGGGAGACAGGGGTCGAGTTTTTCTCCTACGAGCAGTACTTC.

This clonotype was counted a few times. CDR3 nucleotides: TGTGCCAGCAGTTTATGGGGTTGGGGAGGGGATTCTGGGGCCAACGTCCTGACTTTC. It translates to CASSLWGWGGDSGANVLTF. The chain couples TRBV12-3 or TRBV12-4 to TRBJ2-6; 7 nucleotides agree with TRBD2. With 2 bases clipped from V and 1 base from J, the junction kept 11 bases outside the gene matches. The CDR3 is 19 residues long.

In this sample, this clonotype is medium-sized. This sequence joins TRBV4-2 and TRBJ2-6; D unclear. V dropped 1 base and J dropped 0 bases, with 13 bases sitting between them. The CDR3 runs to 18 residues. Germline-derived CDR1 and CDR2 are LGHNA and YNFKEQ. This CDR3 is CASSQGSSSSSGANVLTF. The DNA for the CDR3 is TGTGCCAGCAGCCAAGGATCGAGCAGCTCCTCTGGGGCCAACGTCCTGACTTTC.

The chain uses TRBV6-2 or TRBV6-3 and TRBJ2-7, with 9 bases identical to TRBD1. Germline lookup yields CDR1 MNHEY and CDR2 SVGEGT. The CDR3 spans 16 residues. V was pared by 4 bases and J by 5 bases, with 12 bases of the junction left unmatched. The CDR3 DNA is TGTGCCAGCAGTTCCCCCTTAGACAGGGGGGAACACGAGCAGTACTTC. The encoded protein is CASSSPLDRGEHEQYF.

This clonotype was detected a few times. This sequence joins TRBV12-3 or TRBV12-4 and TRBJ1-5, with TRBD1 as a possible D gene (6 bases). Trimming took off 3 bases at V and 11 bases at J, with 8 bases between the two ends. This CDR3 has 11 amino acids. The CDR3 coding sequence is TGTGCCAGCAGTTTGGCAGGGGCCCAGCATTTT. This translates into CASSLAGAQHF.

By share, this clonotype ranks as medium-sized (0.01 to 0.1%). The gene calls are TRBV20-1 and TRBJ2-7, with TRBD1 as a possible D gene (5 bases). Trimming left V 6 bases short and J 5 bases short, with 14 bases between. The CDR3 runs to 12 residues. Germline V lookup: CDR1 DFQATT, CDR2 SNEGSKA (reference sequence). CDR3 in amino acids: CSAPRAGNEQYF. CDR3 nucleotide sequence: TGCAGTGCCCCAAGGGCAGGGAACGAGCAGTACTTC.

This clonotype is medium-sized in the sample. V gene TRBV28 combines with J gene TRBJ1-5; 7 nucleotides align to TRBD1. In germline, CDR1 is MDHEN, CDR2 SYDVKM. The V segment lost 3 bases and the J segment 0 bases; nucleotides outside the gene matches: 14. The CDR3 is 19 residues long. The CDR3 DNA is TGTGCCAGCAGTTTCCGACCCCCGACAGGGCTGTATAGCAATCAGCCCCAGCATTTT. Translating it yields CASSFRPPTGLYSNQPQHF.

The chain carries TRBV2 and TRBJ2-7; D is ambiguous. The V gene's germline CDR1 is SNHLY and CDR2 FYNNEI. This CDR3 is 11 amino acids long. Trimming cost V 3 bases and J 4 bases, with 4 bases left between them. The CDR3 DNA follows: TGTGCCAGCAGTGACAGATACGAGCAGTACTTC. As protein: CASSDRYEQYF.

This clonotype has a handful of counts. V is TRBV20-1 and J is TRBJ1-1; D remains ambiguous. The CDR3 loop spans 11 amino acids. Deletions cut 0 bases from V and 2 bases from J, with 1 base between. Germline V lookup: CDR1 DFQATT, CDR2 SNEGSKA (reference sequence). In nucleotides, the CDR3 is TGCAGTGCTAGAGACAACACTGAAGCTTTCTTT. Encoded protein: CSARDNTEAFF.

There are a few counts of this clonotype. V gene TRBV20-1 combines with J gene TRBJ1-4, with D hard to call. CDR3 length: 13 amino acids. Trimming took off 6 bases at V and 5 bases at J, with 13 bases between the two ends. The germline gives CDR1 DFQATT, CDR2 SNEGSKA (reference sequence). This CDR3 is CSALRGNNEKLFF. CDR3 nucleotides: TGCAGTGCGCTTAGAGGGAACAATGAAAAACTGTTTTTT.

The chain employs TRBV6-1 and TRBJ1-1, with D perhaps TRBD1 (6 bases). Germline CDR1 reads MNHNS; CDR2 reads SASEGT. V was cut by 6 bases and J by 2 bases, with 13 bases left in between. The CDR3 totals 14 residues. CDR3 bases: TGTGCCAGCAGCGAGACAGGTTCTAACACTGAAGCTTTCTTT. Protein sequence: CASSETGSNTEAFF.

This clonotype was detected only a few times. This rearrangement joins TRBV4-2 to TRBJ2-7; D is uncertain. This CDR3 is 13 amino acids long. V was trimmed by 4 bases and J by 3 bases, leaving 10 bases between them. Per germline, CDR1 LGHNA and CDR2 YNFKEQ. The CDR3 region is CASSLARLYEQYF. CDR3 sequence (DNA): TGTGCCAGCAGCCTGGCCCGACTCTACGAGCAGTACTTC.

The chain carries TRBV12-3 or TRBV12-4 and TRBJ2-7, with 7 bases matching TRBD2. The CDR3 extends over 12 amino acids. V shed 6 bases and J 5 bases; nucleotides not matched to a gene: 4. The CDR3 sequence: CASSLGRNEQYF. CDR3 coding DNA: TGTGCCAGCAGCCTCGGGAGGAACGAGCAGTACTTC.

This chain links TRBV19 with TRBJ2-1; possible D gene TRBD2, 5 bases. Germline CDR1 LNHDA, CDR2 SQIVND (reference sequence). Trimming took 1 base from V and 7 from J, leaving 8 bases between them. There are 13 residues in the CDR3. In nucleotides, the CDR3 is TGTGCCAGTAGTATAGTAAGAGGGAATGAGCAGTTCTTC. This translates into CASSIVRGNEQFF.

This clonotype was detected ten times or more. The chain carries TRBV3-1 and TRBJ2-5, with D possibly being TRBD2 (6 bases). Trimming took 4 bases from V and 2 from J, leaving 11 bases between them. Per germline, CDR1 LGHDT and CDR2 YNNKEL (reference sequence). The length of the CDR3 is 14 residues. This CDR3 is CASSPNSGQETQYF. The CDR3 bases are TGTGCCAGCAGCCCGAACAGCGGGCAAGAGACCCAGTACTTC.

Many counts were recorded for this clonotype. The J gene is TRBJ2-7, the V gene TRBV6-1; weak D call: TRBD2 (5 bases). Between the trimmed V and J ends, which lost 7 bases and 1 base, there was a span of 17 bases. Germline values: CDR1 MNHNS, CDR2 SASEGT. The length of the CDR3 is 15 residues. This CDR3 reads CASTRLVGVSYEQYF. Here the CDR3 DNA reads TGTGCCAGCACTCGACTGGTCGGGGTTTCCTACGAGCAGTACTTC.

The CDR3 protein is CASSIGTGTYEQYF. CDR3 DNA: TGTGCCAGTAGTATAGGGACAGGGACCTACGAGCAGTACTTC. The chain recombines TRBV19 with TRBJ2-7; 8 bases align to TRBD1. Per germline, CDR1 LNHDA and CDR2 SQIVND (reference sequence). V dropped 1 base and J dropped 2; count of bases not matched to a gene: 1. This CDR3 region has 14 residues. Variable domain in full (rest from reference TRBV19 and TRBJ2-7): DGGITQSPKYLFRKEGQNVTLSCEQNLNHDAMYWYRQDPGQGLRLIYYSQIVNDFQKGDIAEGYSVSREKKESFPLTVTSAQKNPTAFYLCASSIGTGTYEQYFGPGTRLTVT.

This clonotype was observed a handful of times. The V and J genes are TRBV20-1 and TRBJ2-1, with 7 positions matching TRBD2. Trimming removed 1 base from V and 6 bases from J; junction bases left unmatched: 6. This CDR3 has 14 residues. Germline values: CDR1 DFQATT, CDR2 SNEGSKA (reference sequence). As DNA, the CDR3 is TGCAGTGCTAGAGCCGGGGCGGGGGTCAATGAGCAGTTCTTC. Its translation is CSARAGAGVNEQFF.

This clonotype came up a few times. The CDR3 DNA is TGTGCCAGCAGCACAAGCGGGGTTGCCTACAATGAGCAGTTCTTC. Its protein product is CASSTSGVAYNEQFF. The V call is TRBV3-1, the J call TRBJ2-1; 7 nucleotides agree with TRBD2. Germline V gene lookup returns CDR1 LGHDT and CDR2 YNNKEL (reference sequence). Losses at the gene ends were 5 bases for V and 2 bases for J; bases not matched to a gene: 6. The CDR3 is made up of 15 amino acids.

Worth noting for this clonotype: The conserved phenylalanine or tryptophan is not found at the CDR3 terminus, so this likely reflects a read error. The chain combines TRBV12-3 or TRBV12-4 with TRBJ1-6; 9 nucleotides line up with TRBD1. V shed 4 bases and J 5 bases; nucleotides not matched to a gene: 0. The CDR3 sequence is 14 residues long. The CDR3 region has the DNA TGTGCCAGCAGTTACAGGGGGCATAATTCACCCCTCCACCTT. Its translation: CASSYRGHNSPLHL.

This clonotype was seen repeatedly, ten times or more. The chain joins TRBV20-1 to TRBJ2-7; D may be TRBD1 or TRBD2 (5 bases each). The CDR3 is 13 residues long. The V and J ends lost 3 bases and 2 bases respectively, with 11 bases between them. Germline V gene data show CDR1 as DFQATT and CDR2 as SNEGSKA (reference sequence). DNA of the CDR3: TGCAGTGCTAGCCGGGACCGCACCTACGAGCAGTACTTC. Its translation: CSASRDRTYEQYF.